A single T cell receptor (beta chain) is shown here with its context. Antigen specificity is unknown. Germline CDR1 reads SNHLY; CDR2 reads FYNNEI. The V gene lost 8 bases and the J gene lost 5 bases, with 13 bases spanning the gap. This CDR3 has 13 amino acids. This specimen comes from a study of response to subunit inactivated influenza vaccine. Study observations and caveats: That few new T cells are recruited by each seasonal influenza vaccination was the authors' suggestion.

TCRdb reprocessed the RT-PCR reads via MiXCR and lists one record per CDR3 protein. The sample lists under 550,000 distinct CDR3 sequences, approximately 7.3% occurring once. The chain links TRBV2 to TRBJ1-5; tentatively, D is TRBD1 (5 bases). The TCR originated in a man aged 45 to 75 who received an inactivated influenza vaccine. Material: PBMCs from blood, obtained about 23 months after vaccination. For the CDR3, the DNA is TGTGCCAGCTCAGGACATGGAGATCAGCCCCAGCATTTT. Its translation is CASSGHGDQPQHF. Filled out from reference TRBV2 and TRBJ1-5, the complete variable domain reads EPEVTQTPSHQVTQMGQEVILRCVPISNHLYFYWYRQILGQKVEFLVSFYNNEISEKSEIFDDQFSVERPDGSNFTLKIRSTKLEDSAMYFCASSGHGDQPQHFGDGTRLSIL.